This TCR beta chain emerged from a study of T-cell memory formation after mild COVID-19. Study-wide results and limits: Clones contracting across day 15 to 85 had a balanced CD4/CD8 profile; later expanding clones leaned CD4+. CD4+ contracting clones lay mainly in CM and EM, CD8+ ones in EMRA. SARS-CoV-2 specificity of second-wave clones peaking day 37 was unconfirmed.

In its sample, this clonotype was seen many times. Antigen unknown. From 5'RACE with constant-segment primers came TCR alpha and TCR beta cDNA libraries that carried sample barcodes and UMIs. TCRdb re-called the 5' RACE reads through MiXCR, storing one row per CDR3 protein. The table includes 140,000 or so distinct CDR3 sequences, about 14% detected once. This CDR3 has 16 residues. Germline V gene data show CDR1 as MNHEY and CDR2 as SMNVEV (reference sequence). The V and J ends lost 5 bases and 4 bases, in that order; junction bases with no gene match: 6. This rearrangement joins TRBV27 to TRBJ2-1, with 12 bases lining up with TRBD2. This sequence was found in an adult woman who had mild COVID-19 (a few samples of this study predate the infection). Cell type and time point are not known. The sequencing input was PBMCs or a T cell subset sorted from them (not recorded which). This chain's CDR3 is CASSPGTSGFYNEQFF. For the CDR3, the DNA is TGTGCCAGCAGTCCCGGGACTAGCGGGTTTTACAATGAGCAGTTCTTC.